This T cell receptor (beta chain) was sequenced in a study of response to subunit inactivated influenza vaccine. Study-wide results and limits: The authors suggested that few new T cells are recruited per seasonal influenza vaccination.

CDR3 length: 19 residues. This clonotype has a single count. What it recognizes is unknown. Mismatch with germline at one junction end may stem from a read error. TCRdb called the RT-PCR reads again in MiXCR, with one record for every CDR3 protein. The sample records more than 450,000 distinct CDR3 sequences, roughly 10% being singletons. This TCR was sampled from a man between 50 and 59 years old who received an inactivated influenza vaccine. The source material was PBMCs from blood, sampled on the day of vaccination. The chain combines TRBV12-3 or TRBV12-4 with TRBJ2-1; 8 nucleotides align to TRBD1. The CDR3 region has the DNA TGTGCCTGCAGTTTAGGACAGGGAGGTTGGCGGGAAACCTACAATGAGCAGTTCTTC. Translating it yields CACSLGQGGWRETYNEQFF.